Below are 25 T cell receptor beta chains sequenced from a single sample in a study of blood T cell repertoires in COVID-19. TCRdb's table, derived via immunoSEQ multiplex PCR, lists solely in-frame clones and lacks some. Of more than 100,000 clones in the sample, nearly 90% were seen once. Sequenced input: peripheral blood. The receptors were gathered from a man aged 45-65 years in a cohort sampled during active COVID-19.

The chain employs TRBV28 and TRBJ1-1; the D is unclear. This CDR3 comprises 15 residues. V was cut by 5 bases and J by 4 bases, with 17 bases left in between. Germline assignment: CDR1 MDHEN and CDR2 SYDVKM. The CDR3 DNA reads TGTGCCAGCAGTGCCCTCGGCAGGTTGTCCACTGAAGCTTTCTTT. This encodes CASSALGRLSTEAFF.

There are a few counts of this clone. The CDR3 DNA sequence: TGTGCCAGCAGCTTTGGCGGGAGGAGCTCTGGGGCCAACGTCCTGACTTTC. This sequence encodes CASSFGGRSSGANVLTF. The chain is built from TRBV5-4 and TRBJ2-6, with 8 bases that match TRBD2. From germline, CDR1 is SGHNT and CDR2 YYREEE (reference sequence). CDR3 length: 17 amino acids. V was pared by 2 bases and J by 0 bases, with 4 bases of the junction left unmatched.

V usage is TRBV18 and J usage is TRBJ2-5, with TRBD2 as a possible D gene (6 bases). The V end was cut by 2 bases, the J end by 5 bases, with 15 bases between. Per germline, CDR1 KGHSH and CDR2 LQKENI. The CDR3 sequence is 15 residues long. The CDR3, as DNA: TGTGCCAGCTCACCAAGTATAGCGGTTCTGGAGACCCAGTACTTC. This gives the protein CASSPSIAVLETQYF.

The chain employs TRBV6-5 and TRBJ1-1; the D is unclear. With 6 bases removed from V and 0 bases from J, the gap between germline ends came to 14 bases. CDR3 length: 15 residues. Germline V gene data show CDR1 as MNHEY and CDR2 as SVGAGI. The CDR3 loop reads CASSLLQNMNTEAFF. The CDR3, as DNA: TGTGCCAGCAGCCTATTACAGAACATGAACACTGAAGCTTTCTTT.

The chain uses TRBV7-8 and TRBJ2-5; TRBD2 matches at 8 bases. V trimming: 0 bases; J trimming: 4 bases; junction bases outside the gene matches: 4. The CDR3 is made up of 15 amino acids. In germline, CDR1 is SGHVS, CDR2 FQNEAQ. The CDR3 DNA is TGTGCCAGCAGCTTAGCCGCGGGGGGCCGAGAGACCCAGTACTTC. Protein: CASSLAAGGRETQYF.

The rearrangement links TRBV7-2 to TRBJ1-5, with TRBD1 as a possible D gene (6 bases). The CDR3 totals 15 residues. Germline V gene lookup returns CDR1 SGHTA and CDR2 FQGNSA. The germline V and J ends were trimmed by 1 base and 1 base, with 8 bases remaining between them. CDR3 sequence reads: CASSLEDSSNQPQHF. The DNA for the CDR3 is TGTGCCAGCAGCTTAGAGGACAGCAGCAATCAGCCCCAGCATTTT.

The chain couples TRBV7-9 to TRBJ2-5; 8 nucleotides line up with TRBD2. The CDR3 covers 14 residues. V lost 3 bases and J lost 4; bases outside the gene matches: 4. Looked up from germline, CDR1 is SEHNR and CDR2 is FQNEAQ (reference sequence). The CDR3 nucleotides read TGTGCCAGCAGCTTTGCGGGGGGCGGAGAGACCCAGTACTTC. Translating it yields CASSFAGGGETQYF.

This chain joins TRBV3-1 (or the pseudogene TRBV3-2) and TRBJ2-5, with unresolved D. Germline values: CDR1 LGHDT, CDR2 YNNKEL (reference sequence). V lost 3 bases and J 5 bases, leaving 16 bases between the germline ends. The CDR3 contains 15 residues. The CDR3 DNA reads TGTGCCAGCAGCCAGTACAGCTCCCCCGGTGAGACCCAGTACTTC. Translation: CASSQYSSPGETQYF.

Concerning this clone itself: Different DNA sequences within this sample yield the same CDR3. The V call is TRBV2, the J call TRBJ2-1; TRBD2 matches 9 bases. The germline V gene encodes CDR1 SNHLY and CDR2 FYNNEI. V trimming: 8 bases; J trimming: 7 bases; junction bases outside the gene matches: 9. The CDR3 consists of 14 residues. This CDR3 is CASVRAGGRNEQFF. The CDR3 nucleotides read TGTGCCAGCGTGCGGGCGGGGGGGCGGAATGAGCAGTTCTTC.

There are a few counts of this clone. This chain connects TRBV5-4 to TRBJ2-1, with D possibly matching TRBD2 (5 bases). The CDR3 has 11 amino acids. Germline V gives CDR1 SGHNT, CDR2 YYREEE (reference sequence). Deletions cut 7 bases from V and 8 bases from J, with 10 bases between. For the CDR3, the DNA is TGTGCCAGCGGACTGCTCGATGAGCAGTTCTTC. Encoded protein: CASGLLDEQFF.

This clone was counted between two and nine times. V and J are TRBV18 and TRBJ2-1, with 10 nucleotides matching TRBD1. In germline, CDR1 is KGHSH, CDR2 LQKENI. This CDR3 has 15 amino acids. V shed 0 bases and J 8 bases; nucleotides not matched to a gene: 4. The CDR3 sequence is CASSPPGQGMHEQFF. In DNA form, the CDR3 reads TGTGCCAGCTCACCACCGGGACAGGGGATGCATGAGCAGTTCTTC.

The chain carries TRBV7-9 and TRBJ2-5; D unresolved. Germline CDR1 SEHNR, CDR2 FQNEAQ (reference sequence). The CDR3 is made up of 13 amino acids. Trimming took off 3 bases at V and 5 bases at J, with 10 bases between the two ends. As DNA, the CDR3 is TGTGCCAGCAGCTTCACTACCTTGGAGACCCAGTACTTC. Its translation is CASSFTTLETQYF.

The DNA for the CDR3 is TGTGCCAGTAGTATAGGGCCAGGGGGCTCCTATGGCTACACCTTC. Translated: CASSIGPGGSYGYTF. V is TRBV19 and J is TRBJ1-2; 8 nucleotides align to TRBD1. Germline lookup yields CDR1 LNHDA and CDR2 SQIVND (reference sequence). The J segment lost 4 bases and the V segment lost 1 base, leaving 5 bases of the junction unmatched. This CDR3 spans 15 amino acids.

This chain connects TRBV25-1 to TRBJ1-6; weak D call: TRBD1 (5 bases). Deletions cut 4 bases from V and 9 bases from J, with 13 bases between. Germline CDR1 reads MGHDK; CDR2 reads SYGVNS. The CDR3 extends over 14 amino acids. CDR3 in amino acids: CASSGDYVGSPLHF. As DNA, the CDR3 is TGTGCCAGCAGTGGGGACTATGTCGGTTCACCCCTCCACTTT.

This clone was seen a few times. The chain carries TRBV2 and TRBJ2-1, with D tentatively TRBD2 (5 bases). The CDR3 totals 15 residues. CDR1 is SNHLY and CDR2 is FYNNEI in the germline V gene. The V end was cut by 4 bases, the J end by 0 bases, with 10 bases between. CDR3 nucleotides: TGTGCCAGCAGTGCCCGCGAGGGCTCCTACAATGAGCAGTTCTTC. Translated: CASSAREGSYNEQFF. The whole variable domain, filled in from reference TRBV2 and TRBJ2-1, reads EPEVTQTPSHQVTQMGQEVILRCVPISNHLYFYWYRQILGQKVEFLVSFYNNEISEKSEIFDDQFSVERPDGSNFTLKIRSTKLEDSAMYFCASSAREGSYNEQFFGPGTRLTVL.

This chain uses TRBV3-1 (or the pseudogene TRBV3-2) with TRBJ1-2, with D perhaps TRBD1 (6 bases). CDR1 LGHDT and CDR2 YNNKEL come from the germline V gene (reference sequence). This CDR3 spans 15 amino acids. The ends were cut back, 0 bases at V and 7 bases at J, with 15 bases in the middle. In DNA form, the CDR3 reads TGTGCCAGCAGCCAAGAAGGGGGGGGCAAGTCTGGCTACACCTTC. Translation gives CASSQEGGGKSGYTF.

The gene calls are TRBV3-1 (or the pseudogene TRBV3-2) and TRBJ2-1; D ambiguous. V dropped 8 bases and J dropped 4 bases, with 6 bases sitting between them. This CDR3 spans 11 amino acids. Germline V gives CDR1 LGHDT, CDR2 YNNKEL (reference sequence). The CDR3 loop is CASYGYNEQFF. CDR3 sequence (DNA): TGTGCCAGCTACGGTTACAATGAGCAGTTCTTC.

This clone has a single count. The V call is TRBV2, the J call TRBJ1-1; maybe TRBD1 (6 bases). Germline values: CDR1 SNHLY, CDR2 FYNNEI. This CDR3 is built from 15 residues. V was clipped by 6 bases and J by 0 bases, with 14 bases between them. The CDR3 loop is CASSLTGKMNTEAFF. CDR3 coding DNA: TGTGCCAGCAGCCTGACAGGCAAAATGAACACTGAAGCTTTCTTT.

This rearrangement joins TRBV7-3 to TRBJ2-2; 8 bases are a match to TRBD2. CDR1 is SGHTA and CDR2 is FQGTGA in the germline V gene. V lost 0 bases and J lost 5; bases outside the gene matches: 2. The CDR3 contains 15 residues. CDR3 amino acids: CASSLTGTRTGELFF. The CDR3 coding sequence is TGTGCCAGCAGCTTAACCGGGACTAGAACCGGGGAGCTGTTTTTT.

V and J are TRBV7-2 and TRBJ1-1; D gene unclear. Trimming removed 2 bases from V and 4 bases from J, with 11 bases in between. The germline CDR1 and CDR2 sequences are SGHTA and FQGNSA. This CDR3 has 14 amino acids. CDR3 amino acids: CASSLWPSSTEAFF. CDR3 in DNA: TGTGCCAGCAGCTTATGGCCCTCCTCCACTGAAGCTTTCTTT.

Only a few counts were recorded for this clone. The chain's CDR3 is CASSPRQGSYEQYF. The CDR3, as DNA: TGCGCCAGCAGCCCCCGACAGGGGTCCTACGAGCAGTACTTC. The J gene is TRBJ2-7, the V gene TRBV5-1, with 8 bases fitting TRBD1. Germline V gene data show CDR1 as SGHRS and CDR2 as YFSETQ. J was trimmed by 1 base and V by 4 bases; bases with no gene match: 4. The CDR3 loop spans 14 amino acids.

V and J are TRBV4-2 and TRBJ1-4; D gene unclear. There are 14 residues in the CDR3. V lost 0 bases, J lost 5 bases, and 7 bases lay in between. Germline values: CDR1 LGHNA, CDR2 YNFKEQ. CDR3 sequence (DNA): TGTGCCAGCAGCCAAGATACCCAGAATGAAAAACTGTTTTTT. It translates to CASSQDTQNEKLFF.

The chain links TRBV18 to TRBJ1-4, with D uncertain. V lost 6 bases to trimming and J lost 0 bases, with 11 bases between them. CDR1 is KGHSH and CDR2 is LQKENI in the germline V gene. This CDR3 has 15 residues. CDR3 region: CASSRLGATNEKLFF. CDR3 sequence (DNA): TGTGCCAGCTCCCGATTGGGAGCAACTAATGAAAAACTGTTTTTT.

The V and J genes are TRBV5-1 and TRBJ2-5; 7 bases are shared with TRBD1. Germline lookup yields CDR1 SGHRS and CDR2 YFSETQ. The CDR3 length is 16 residues. The junction had 6 bases not matched to a gene; V was cut back by 0 bases and J by 1 base. The CDR3 here is CASSLADRVPQETQYF. The CDR3 DNA follows: TGCGCCAGCAGCTTGGCTGACAGGGTCCCCCAAGAGACCCAGTACTTC.

The J gene is TRBJ2-1, the V gene TRBV5-1; 10 nucleotides agree with TRBD2. The CDR3 loop spans 15 amino acids. V gave up 0 bases and J gave up 6 bases; unmatched junction bases: 3. CDR1 and CDR2 from the germline V gene are SGHRS and YFSETQ. The CDR3: CASSLGPSGGNEQFF. CDR3 sequence (DNA): TGCGCCAGCAGCTTGGGTCCTAGCGGGGGCAATGAGCAGTTCTTC.